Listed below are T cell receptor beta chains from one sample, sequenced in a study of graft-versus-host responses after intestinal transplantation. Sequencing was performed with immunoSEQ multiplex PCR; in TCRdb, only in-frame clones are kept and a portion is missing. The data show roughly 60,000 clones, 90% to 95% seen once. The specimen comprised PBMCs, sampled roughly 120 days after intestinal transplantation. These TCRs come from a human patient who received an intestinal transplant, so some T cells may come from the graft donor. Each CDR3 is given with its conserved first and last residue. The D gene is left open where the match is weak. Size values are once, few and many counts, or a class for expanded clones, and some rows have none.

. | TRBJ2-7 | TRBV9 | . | TGTGCCAGCAGCGTAAGGGGGAGCTCCTACGAGCAGTACTTC | CASSVRGSSYEQYF
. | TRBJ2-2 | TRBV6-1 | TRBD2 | TGTGCCAGCAGGGCGGGACTAGCGGGGGGTCGGGAGCTGTTTTTT | CASRAGLAGGRELFF
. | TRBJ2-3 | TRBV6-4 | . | TGTGCCAGCAGTGACTCGGTCGGGGATACAGATACGCAGTATTTT | CASSDSVGDTDTQYF
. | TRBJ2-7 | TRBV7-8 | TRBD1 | TGTGCCAGCAGCTTGAGGGGACAGGGGAGTATCGACGAGCAGTACTTC | CASSLRGQGSIDEQYF
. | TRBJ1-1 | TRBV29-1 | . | TGCAGCACACGTACGGGGAACACTGAAGCTTTCTTT | CSTRTGNTEAFF
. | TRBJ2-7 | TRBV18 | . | TGTGCCAGCTCACCAGAACTGGTTAACGAGCAGTACTTC | CASSPELVNEQYF
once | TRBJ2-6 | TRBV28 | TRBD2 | TGTGCCACCGGAAGGCTAGCGGGGGTCGGGGCCAACGTCCTGACTTTC | CATGRLAGVGANVLTF
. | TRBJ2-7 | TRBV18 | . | TGTGCCAGCTCAGAGCAGGGGTCCTCCTTCTACGAGCAGTACTTC | CASSEQGSSFYEQYF
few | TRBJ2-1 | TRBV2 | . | TGTGCCAGCAGTGACCGGGGGGAGCAGTTCTTC | CASSDRGEQFF
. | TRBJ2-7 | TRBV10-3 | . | TGTGCCATCAGTGCCCTAGCCCAATCCTCCTACGAGCAGTACTTC | CAISALAQSSYEQYF
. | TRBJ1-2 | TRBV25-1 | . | TGTGCCAGCAGCCTCAGATCTAACTATGGCTACACCTTC | CASSLRSNYGYTF
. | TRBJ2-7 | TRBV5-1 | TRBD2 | TGCGCCAGCAGCTGGACTAGCGGGGGCTACGAGCAGTACTTC | CASSWTSGGYEQYF
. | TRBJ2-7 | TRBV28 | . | TGTGCCAGCAGTTTGAGGGTCAGGGCATACGAGCAGTACTTC | CASSLRVRAYEQYF
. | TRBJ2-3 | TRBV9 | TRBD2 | TGTGCCAGCAGCGGAGCGGGGGGCCCCTCACGGGGTACGCAGTATTTT | CASSGAGGPSRGTQYF
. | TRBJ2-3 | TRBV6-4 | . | TGTGCCAGCAGTCGGACACCTAGCACAGATACGCAGTATTTT | CASSRTPSTDTQYF
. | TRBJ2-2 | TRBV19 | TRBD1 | TGTGCCAGTAGTATTAAGGCGGCAGGGGGCGCGAACACCGGGGAGCTGTTTTTT | CASSIKAAGGANTGELFF
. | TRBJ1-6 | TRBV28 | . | TGTGCCAGCCTCGGACAGATTAATTCACCCCTCCACTTT | CASLGQINSPLHF
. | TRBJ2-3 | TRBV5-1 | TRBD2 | TGCGCCAGCAGTGCCGGGACTAGCCCCACAGATACGCAGTATTTT | CASSAGTSPTDTQYF
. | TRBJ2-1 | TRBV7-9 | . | TGTGCCAGCAGCCCCAGCCTAGCCCTCAATGAGCAGTTCTTC | CASSPSLALNEQFF
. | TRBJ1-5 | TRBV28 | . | TGTGCCAGCAGTTTAAGTATCAGGGGAGGCAATCAGCCCCAGCATTTT | CASSLSIRGGNQPQHF
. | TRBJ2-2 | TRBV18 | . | TGTGCCAGCTCACCTATAAAGGGTTCCGGGGAGCTGTTTTTT | CASSPIKGSGELFF
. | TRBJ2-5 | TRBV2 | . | TGTGCCAGCAGTGAAGGTGTGGGCAGGGGAGGAGAGACCCAGTACTTC | CASSEGVGRGGETQYF
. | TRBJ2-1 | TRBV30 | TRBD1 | TGTGCCTGGAGTAAAGACAGGGGGTCGGTTGAGCAGTTCTTC | CAWSKDRGSVEQFF
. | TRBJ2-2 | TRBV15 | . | TGTGCCACGGCCGGAGTAGCGGACACCGGGGAGCTGTTTTTT | CATAGVADTGELFF
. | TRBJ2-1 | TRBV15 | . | TGTGCCACCAGCAGAGTAGGCGGGATCCGTAACAATGAGCAGTTCTTC | CATSRVGGIRNNEQFF
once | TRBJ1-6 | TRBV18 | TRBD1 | TGTGCCAGCTCACCAGACAGGGAAGGTTCACCCCTCCACTTT | CASSPDREGSPLHF
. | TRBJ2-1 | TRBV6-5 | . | TGTGCCAGCAGGTCACAGGGAAACTATGAGCAGTTCTTC | CASRSQGNYEQFF
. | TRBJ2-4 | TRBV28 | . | TGTGCCAGCAGTCCTATCTGGGACAAGGCTAGGGGCAAAAACATTCAGTACTTC | CASSPIWDKARGKNIQYF
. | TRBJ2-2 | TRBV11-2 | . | TGTGCCAGCAGCTTAAACACCGGGGAGCTGTTTTTT | CASSLNTGELFF
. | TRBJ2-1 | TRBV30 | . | TGTGCCTGGAGTGTACATAGCGTTGAGCAGTTCTTC | CAWSVHSVEQFF
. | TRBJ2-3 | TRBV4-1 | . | TGCGCCAGCAGCCATCGGCCTGGGGAGACAGATACGCAGTATTTT | CASSHRPGETDTQYF
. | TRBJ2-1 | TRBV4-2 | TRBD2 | TGTGCCAGCAGCCAAGACGTGACTAGCGGGGGGGCGTGGGGGCAGTTCTTC | CASSQDVTSGGAWGQFF
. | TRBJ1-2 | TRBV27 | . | TGTGCCAGCAGTCCCCGTTTCACTTCCTATGGCTACACCTTC | CASSPRFTSYGYTF
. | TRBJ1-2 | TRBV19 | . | TGTGCCAGTAGTAACCCGGGCAGGGCCGCCTATGGCTACACCTTC | CASSNPGRAAYGYTF
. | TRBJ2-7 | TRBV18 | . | TGTGCCAGGTCCACCAGTGGGCCTTTCTCCTACGAGCAGTACTTC | CARSTSGPFSYEQYF
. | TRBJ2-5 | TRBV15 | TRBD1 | TGTGCCACCAGCCCCCGACAGGGGGTTTCGTACTTC | CATSPRQGVSYF
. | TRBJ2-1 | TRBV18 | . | TGTGCCAGCTCACCAGGGAGTTTCTACAATGAGCAGTTCTTC | CASSPGSFYNEQFF
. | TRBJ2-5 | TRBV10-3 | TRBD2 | TGTGCCATCAGTGAGTCGATACTGACTAGCGGGGTAGGAGAGACCCAGTACTTC | CAISESILTSGVGETQYF
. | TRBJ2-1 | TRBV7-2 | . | TGTGCCAGCAGCTCGGGCTCCTACAATGAGCAGTTCTTC | CASSSGSYNEQFF
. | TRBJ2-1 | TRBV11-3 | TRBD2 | TGTGCCAGCAGCTTAGGGACTAGCGGGGGTTCTGAGCAGTTCTTC | CASSLGTSGGSEQFF
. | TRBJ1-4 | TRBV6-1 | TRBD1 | TGTGCCAGCAGGGATACGACAGGGGAGAGTGAAAAACTGTTTTTT | CASRDTTGESEKLFF
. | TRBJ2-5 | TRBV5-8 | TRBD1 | TGTGCCAGCAGCTTGGGGACAGGGGACTCGGAGACCCAGTACTTC | CASSLGTGDSETQYF
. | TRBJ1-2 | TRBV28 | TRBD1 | TGTGCCAGCAGTCCCTCGGGACAGGGGGATCGTGGCTACACCTTC | CASSPSGQGDRGYTF
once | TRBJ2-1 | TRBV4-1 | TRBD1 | TGCGCCAGCAGCCAGACTTTTCCGGGACAGGGGTCCTACAATGAGCAGTTCTTC | CASSQTFPGQGSYNEQFF
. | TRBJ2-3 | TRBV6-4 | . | TGTGCCAGCAGTGCCACGAAGGCGAATACGCAGTATTTT | CASSATKANTQYF
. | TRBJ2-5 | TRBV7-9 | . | TGTGCCAGCAGCCCTATAATGCGGGGAGAGACCCAGTACTTC | CASSPIMRGETQYF
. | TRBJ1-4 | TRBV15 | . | TGTGCCACCAGCAGAGAAGGGCTGGGGACTAATGAAAAACTGTTTTTT | CATSREGLGTNEKLFF
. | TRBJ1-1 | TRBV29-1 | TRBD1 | TGCGGCGCTGGGGAGACAGGGGAGACTGAAGCTTTCTTT | CGAGETGETEAFF
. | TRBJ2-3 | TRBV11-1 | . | TGTGCCAGCAGCACCGGTCGGGGAGCCACAGATACGCAGTATTTT | CASSTGRGATDTQYF